Reported below is one T cell receptor (beta chain). What antigen it recognizes has not been identified. The sample holds no much larger clone one base away, and base qualities are not on file. The cohort consisted of hundreds of healthy bone marrow donors. At the time of sampling, every cohort member was nominally healthy, though immune exposures that went unrecorded were likely present. The donor tested CMV seronegative and was one of the 352 seronegative cohort members. A peripheral blood sample was provided by each donor, and peripheral blood mononuclear cells were used for TCR beta sequencing. The Qiagen DNeasy Blood Extraction Kit was used to extract genomic DNA from the blood cell samples. The CDR1 and CDR2 encoded by the germline V gene (reference sequence) are WNHNN and SYGVQD. Relative to germline, V is 2 bases shorter and J is 1 base shorter, with 8 bases between their ends. Including the terminal cysteine and phenylalanine, the CDR3 comprises 14 residues. Only the CDR3 portion is preserved as DNA: 42 bases, with reading frame beginning at the first base.

Library preparation was by the immunoSEQ multiplex PCR assay. A mixture of 60 forward primers for TCR Vbeta segments and 13 reverse primers for TCR Jbeta segments was used in the multiplex PCR. The CDR3 region of rearranged TCR beta genes was amplified from genomic DNA with a multiplex PCR assay. The amplified TCR beta libraries were sequenced on the Illumina HiSeq System as 87-base-pair reads. As for the authors' bioinformatics: A later analysis tallied 75 million to 85 million unique TCR beta chains across the 666 repertoires, and about 12 million of those chains were shared by two or more donors. Raw reads were error-corrected and collapsed into unique sequences with a nearest-neighbor algorithm that merged closely related sequences to remove PCR and sequencing errors. Alignment of CDR3 sequences to IMGT reference sequences was used to assign V, D and J gene segments. Each retained sequence needed at least a six-nucleotide match to both a V gene segment and a J gene segment. Rearrangements were called productive when the CDR3 lacked stop codons and stayed in frame with V and J; all others were non-productive. CDR3 was defined by IMGT convention, running from the second conserved V-encoded cysteine to the conserved J-encoded phenylalanine. The earlier analysis of some 600 of the donors excluded sequences that lacked an unambiguous match to a single V gene segment. An earlier analysis of roughly 590 of the donors called V segments functional above 56.7% productive rearrangements and segregating when the between-donor standard deviation exceeded 5%. To diagnose cytomegalovirus status from the catalog of TCR beta chain sequences, a statistical classification framework was built. In a later analysis, V and J genes were assigned by comparing TCR nucleotide sequences against IMGT/GENE-DB human TR gene sequences. A later analysis assigned CDR3 sequences and most-parsimonious VDJ recombination scenarios with the TCRdist pipeline. In a later analysis, each TCR beta chain was defined by its CDR3 amino acid sequence together with its V-gene family, and reads without a unique V-gene family were excluded. A later analysis removed over 500 highly shared, low-generation-probability nucleotide sequences to deal with suspected cross-contamination and a sequencing artifact. A later analysis calculated a clonal expansion index for each public chain from normalized within-repertoire ranks of inferred template counts. Generation probabilities in a later analysis came from a VDJ recombination model fitted to out-of-frame rearrangements, and those results were checked against IGoR. In a later analysis, TCR-TCR, TCR-HLA and TCR-CMV co-occurrence was scored with hypergeometric tests, and a repertoire-size bias correction was applied to TCR pairs. In a later analysis, false discovery rates were estimated by permuting HLA or CMV assignments 20 times. In a later analysis, co-occurring TCRs were grouped using DBSCAN, with TCRdist sequence similarity added in when clustering inside HLA-allele-positive subsets. Repertoires with fewer than 30,000 or more than 120,000 public chains were left out of co-occurrence clustering, as were about 5 repertoires with anomalous nucleotide sharing. TCRdb limited this immuneACCESS table to in-frame rearrangements with V and J called. A share of clones is missing; checked studies link under half to unresolved V genes, and the rest is unexplained. V and J calls and clone size are copied from that table; D and trimming were computed from the DNA. The sample includes around 150,000 clones, with 80% to 90% observed a single time. The ten largest clones capture 4.5% to 6.5% of the sample.

This specimen comes from a study of cytomegalovirus exposure and HLA in healthy donors (dated by TCRdb to about 2017). Background for the entire study: An earlier analysis of several hundred of the donors reported about 260 Gb of sequence data and about 120 million unique TCR beta sequences obtained from about 170 million T cells. The study used immunosequencing to profile the T cell repertoires of 666 subjects and linked those repertoires to cytomegalovirus serostatus. Among 300 to 500 genotyped donors of the cohort, an average of about 240,000 unique TCR beta nucleotide sequences was sequenced per donor, of which approximately 18% were non-productive. To study patterns of TCR occurrence, a later analysis re-analyzed previously published TCR beta repertoires from 650 to 750 donors and added high-resolution HLA genotyping. All discovery cohort repertoires had been generated using a single sequencing platform. An earlier analysis of some 500 of the donors used high-throughput TCR beta sequencing to judge whether each TCR beta V gene segment behaved as functional or pseudogenic. Of the 398 genotyped donors, roughly 85% fell in the genetic ancestry cluster associated with self-reported Caucasian donors. Donor age, sex, ethnicity and CMV serostatus were compiled together with the repertoire data. To predict cytomegalovirus infection status, the study brought together high-throughput TCR immunosequencing, statistical association of individual TCRs with disease status, and machine learning. HLA typing included class I and class II loci at four-digit resolution. Because of strong linkage in the cohort, roughly five DR-DQ haplotypes were treated as single units for association and clustering. Typing coverage varied by locus: roughly 629-630 donors for A, B, C, DRB1 and DQB1; roughly 500 for DQA1; 606 for DPA1; around 490 for DPB1. A later genetic analysis took genome-wide SNP genotypes for about 55% of the roughly 700 donors and used that subset as a discovery cohort. The study aimed to test whether signatures of past pathogen exposure could be identified by cataloging public T cell receptors. An early release covering roughly 600 HLA-typed donors comprised about 300 gigabases of sequencing data and tens of millions of unique TCR sequences. Besides the first cohort of 666 subjects, a separate validation cohort made up of 120 different subjects was used. The later analysis used no new phenotypic data to find candidate immune exposures, relying instead on TCR beta sequences and their occurrence across donors.

The investigation overall reported the following: When HLA alleles, especially DR and DQ, strongly co-occurred, TCR associations were difficult to assign to individual alleles. In a later analysis, HLA-associated TCR beta chains showed more clonal expansion and lower generation probabilities than non-associated chains that were equally common. Specific HLA alleles were associated with 15,000 to 20,000 TCR beta sequences at a false discovery rate of 0.05 in a later analysis. For the cohort, immune exposure information was limited to CMV serostatus. A further reported finding was that TCR beta sequences accurately predicted the HLA-A and HLA-B alleles for most subjects in the first cohort. A total of roughly 160 TCR beta chains were listed by the study as associated with cytomegalovirus. In a later analysis, most CMV-associated TCR beta chains were found to appear HLA-restricted, with HLA associations seemingly driven largely by CMV exposure. Three of the identified cytomegalovirus-associated TCR beta chains were confirmed in vitro to be specific for cytomegalovirus antigens. The sequencing pipeline was judged likely to have produced a cluster of highly shared sequence variants as a technical artifact. Because HLA typing was missing for some donors at each locus, association tests included only the typed subset. In this cohort, only TCR beta chains were sequenced, and detectable features were limited by the absence of alpha or paired-chain data. It was suggested by the authors that the approach could potentially be generalized to other disease states and immunological phenotypes. Most TCR sequences were seen in very few donors, while some public TCRs were found in many individuals. Cytomegalovirus status was reported to be diagnosed by the classifier with high specificity and sensitivity in both the original and validation cohorts. In a later genetic analysis, a missense DCLRE1C variant was associated with V-gene and J-gene trimming of TCR beta chains, and the association was replicated in an independent cohort. The presence/absence analyses assumed that sequencing depth was roughly uniform across donors, and that assumption may not be true. Broadly in line with IMGT annotations, most TCR beta V segments showed up in productive rearrangements about 87% or about 30% of the time in an earlier analysis of around 550 of the donors. Linkage disequilibrium might explain the correlated functional status among segregating V segments, but an unknown experimental factor could not be ruled out. In a later analysis, several top co-occurrence clusters were reported to appear linked to parvovirus B19, influenza, CMV and Epstein-Barr virus. According to a later analysis, TCR association rates differed among HLA loci, with DRB1 alleles showing the most associated TCRs and HLA-C alleles showing the fewest. Because the 87-base-pair reads could not distinguish some IMGT-functional V segments, including TRBV6-2 and TRBV6-3, those segments were excluded. Because counts were too low, roughly 17 rarely observed V segments, including chromosome 9 orphons, were left out of the earlier analysis of a few hundred of the donors. A later genetic analysis reported fewer N-insertions in productive TCRs among donors in an Asian-associated ancestry cluster than the roughly 640-donor mean.

The sample consisted of PBMCs. The V gene is TRBV10-1 and the J gene is TRBJ2-5; possibly the D gene is TRBD2, per 6 matching bases. This clonotype was sampled from a woman in her 30s in good health and CMV-seronegative. The CDR3 reads CASSEAGCQETQYF. The nucleotide sequence reads TGCGCCAGCAGTGAGGCGGGATGCCAAGAGACCCAGTACTTC.